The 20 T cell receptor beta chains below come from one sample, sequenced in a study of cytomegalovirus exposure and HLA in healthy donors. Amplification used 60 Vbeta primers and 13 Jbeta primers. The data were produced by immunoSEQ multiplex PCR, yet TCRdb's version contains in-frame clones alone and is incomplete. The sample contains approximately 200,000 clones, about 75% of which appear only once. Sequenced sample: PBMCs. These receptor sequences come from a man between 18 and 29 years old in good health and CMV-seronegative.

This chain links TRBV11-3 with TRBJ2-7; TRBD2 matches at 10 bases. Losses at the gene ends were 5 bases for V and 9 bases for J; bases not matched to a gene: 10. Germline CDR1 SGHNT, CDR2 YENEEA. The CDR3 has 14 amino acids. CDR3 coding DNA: TGTGCCAGCAGCATCACTAGCGGGACCCTCGCGCAGTACTTC. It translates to CASSITSGTLAQYF.

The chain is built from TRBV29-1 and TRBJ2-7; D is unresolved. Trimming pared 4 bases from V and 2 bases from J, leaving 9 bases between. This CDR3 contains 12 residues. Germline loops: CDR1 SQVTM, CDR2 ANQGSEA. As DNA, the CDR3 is TGCAGCGTTGCTGGAGCCGCCTACGAGCAGTACTTC. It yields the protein CSVAGAAYEQYF.

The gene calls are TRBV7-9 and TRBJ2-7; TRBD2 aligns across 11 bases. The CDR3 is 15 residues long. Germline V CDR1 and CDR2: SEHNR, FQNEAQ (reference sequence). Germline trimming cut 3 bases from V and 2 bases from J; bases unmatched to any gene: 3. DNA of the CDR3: TGTGCCAGCAGCTTTACTAGCGGGAGAACCTACGAGCAGTACTTC. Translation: CASSFTSGRTYEQYF.

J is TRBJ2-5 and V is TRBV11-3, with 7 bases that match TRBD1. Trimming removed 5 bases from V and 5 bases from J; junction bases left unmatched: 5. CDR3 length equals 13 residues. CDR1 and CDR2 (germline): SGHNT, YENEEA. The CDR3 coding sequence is TGTGCCAGCAGCCCCGACAGGGCTGAGACCCAGTACTTC. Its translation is CASSPDRAETQYF.

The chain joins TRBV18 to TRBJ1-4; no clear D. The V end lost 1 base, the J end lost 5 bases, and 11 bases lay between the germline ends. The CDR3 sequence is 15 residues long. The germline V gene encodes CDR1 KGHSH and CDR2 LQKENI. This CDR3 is CASSPQGGLNEKLFF. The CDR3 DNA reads TGTGCCAGCTCACCACAGGGCGGACTAAATGAAAAACTGTTTTTT.

CDR3 protein: CASSKIPRDRNKNTEAFF. The CDR3 region has the DNA TGTGCCAGCAGCAAAATACCCCGGGACAGAAATAAGAACACTGAAGCTTTCTTT. The V and J genes are TRBV21-1 and TRBJ1-1; the table assigns TRBD1, which was not confirmed against the DNA. TRBV21-1 is designated a pseudogene. The CDR3 length is 18 residues.

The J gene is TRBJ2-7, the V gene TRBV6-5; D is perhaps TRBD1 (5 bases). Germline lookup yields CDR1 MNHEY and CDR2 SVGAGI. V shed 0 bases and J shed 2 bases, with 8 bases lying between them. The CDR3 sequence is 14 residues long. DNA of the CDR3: TGTGCCAGCAGTTACTCCGCAGGGCCCTACGAGCAGTACTTC. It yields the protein CASSYSAGPYEQYF.

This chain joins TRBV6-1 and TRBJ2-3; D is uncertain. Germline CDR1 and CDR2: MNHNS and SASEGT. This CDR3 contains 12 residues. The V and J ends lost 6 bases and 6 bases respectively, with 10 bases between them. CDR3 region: CASRSFLDTQYF. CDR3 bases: TGTGCCAGCAGGAGTTTTCTGGATACGCAGTATTTT.

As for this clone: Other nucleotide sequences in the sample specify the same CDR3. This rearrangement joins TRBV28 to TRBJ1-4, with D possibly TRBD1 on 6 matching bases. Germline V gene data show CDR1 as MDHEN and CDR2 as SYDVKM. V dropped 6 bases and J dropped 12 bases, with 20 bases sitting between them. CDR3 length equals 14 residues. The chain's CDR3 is CASRPPAGVLELFF. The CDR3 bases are TGTGCCAGCAGGCCTCCGGCAGGGGTTTTAGAACTGTTTTTT. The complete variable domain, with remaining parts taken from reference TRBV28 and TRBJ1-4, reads DVKVTQSSRYLVKRTGEKVFLECVQDMDHENMFWYRQDPGLGLRLIYFSYDVKMKEKGDIPEGYSVSREKKERFSLILESASTNQTSMYLCASRPPAGVLELFFGSGTQLSVL.

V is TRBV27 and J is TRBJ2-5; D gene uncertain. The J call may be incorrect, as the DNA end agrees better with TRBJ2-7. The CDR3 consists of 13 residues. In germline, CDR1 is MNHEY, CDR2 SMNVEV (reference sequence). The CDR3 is CASSFTFRYEQYF. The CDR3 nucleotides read TGTGCCAGCAGTTTTACTTTCCGCTACGAGCAGTACTTC.

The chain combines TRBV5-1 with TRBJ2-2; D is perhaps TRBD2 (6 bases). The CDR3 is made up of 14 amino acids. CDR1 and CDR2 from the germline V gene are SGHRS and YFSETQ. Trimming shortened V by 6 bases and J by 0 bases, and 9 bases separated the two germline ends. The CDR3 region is CASTEGTNTGELFF. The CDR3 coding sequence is TGCGCCAGCACGGAGGGGACGAACACCGGGGAGCTGTTTTTT.

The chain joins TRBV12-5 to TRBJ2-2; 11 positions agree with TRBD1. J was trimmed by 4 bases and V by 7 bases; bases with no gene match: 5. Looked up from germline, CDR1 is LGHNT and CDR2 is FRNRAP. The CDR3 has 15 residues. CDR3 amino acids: CASALGTGGTGELFF. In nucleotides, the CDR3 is TGTGCTAGTGCCTTGGGGACAGGGGGCACCGGGGAGCTGTTTTTT.

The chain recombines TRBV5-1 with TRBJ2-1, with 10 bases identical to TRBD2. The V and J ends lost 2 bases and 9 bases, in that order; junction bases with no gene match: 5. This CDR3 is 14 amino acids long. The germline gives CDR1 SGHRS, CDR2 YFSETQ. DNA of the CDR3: TGCGCCAGCAGCTTTCCGGGACTAGCGCCTGAGCAGTTCTTC. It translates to CASSFPGLAPEQFF.

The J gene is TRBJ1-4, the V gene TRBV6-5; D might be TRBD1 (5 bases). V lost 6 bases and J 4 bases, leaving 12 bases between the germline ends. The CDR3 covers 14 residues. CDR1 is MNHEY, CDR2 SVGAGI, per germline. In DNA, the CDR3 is TGTGCCAGCAGCTCAGGGAAATTTAATGAAAAACTGTTTTTT. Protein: CASSSGKFNEKLFF.

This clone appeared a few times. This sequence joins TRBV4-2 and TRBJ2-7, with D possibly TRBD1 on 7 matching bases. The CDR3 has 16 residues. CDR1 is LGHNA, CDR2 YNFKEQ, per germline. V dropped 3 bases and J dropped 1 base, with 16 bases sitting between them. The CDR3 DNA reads TGTGCCAGCAGCCACTTCTCAGGGGGGAGATCCTACGAGCAGTACTTC. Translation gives CASSHFSGGRSYEQYF.

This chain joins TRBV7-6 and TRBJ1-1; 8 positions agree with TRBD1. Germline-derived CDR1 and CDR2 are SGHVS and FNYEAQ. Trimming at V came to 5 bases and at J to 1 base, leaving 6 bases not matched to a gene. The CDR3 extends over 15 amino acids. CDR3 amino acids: CASSPDRGKNTEAFF. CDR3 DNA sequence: TGTGCCAGCAGCCCCGACAGGGGAAAGAACACTGAAGCTTTCTTT.

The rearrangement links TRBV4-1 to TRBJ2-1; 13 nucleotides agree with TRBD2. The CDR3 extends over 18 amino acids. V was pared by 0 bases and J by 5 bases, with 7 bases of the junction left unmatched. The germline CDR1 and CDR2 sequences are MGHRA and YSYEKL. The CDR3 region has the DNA TGCGCCAGCAGCCAAGAAGGTGCGGGACTAGCGGGGAACAATGAGCAGTTCTTC. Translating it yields CASSQEGAGLAGNNEQFF.

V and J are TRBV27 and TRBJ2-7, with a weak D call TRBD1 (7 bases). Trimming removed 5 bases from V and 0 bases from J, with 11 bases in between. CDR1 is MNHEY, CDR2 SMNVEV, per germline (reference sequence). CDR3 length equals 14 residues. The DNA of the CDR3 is TGTGCCAGCAGTCTCAGGGGGGACTCCTACGAGCAGTACTTC. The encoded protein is CASSLRGDSYEQYF.

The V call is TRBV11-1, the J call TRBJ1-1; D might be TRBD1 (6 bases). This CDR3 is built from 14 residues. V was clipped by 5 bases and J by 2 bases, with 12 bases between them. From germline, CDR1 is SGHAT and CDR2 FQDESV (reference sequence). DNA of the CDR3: TGTGCCAGCAGCACCCTACAGGGAAACACTGAAGCTTTCTTT. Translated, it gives CASSTLQGNTEAFF.

The CDR3 loop is CASSSRQGVNTEAFF. Here the CDR3 DNA reads TGTGCCAGCAGCTCGAGACAGGGGGTGAACACTGAAGCTTTCTTT. V usage is TRBV2 and J usage is TRBJ1-1; 9 bases agree with TRBD1. V was pared by 6 bases and J by 0 bases, with 5 bases of the junction left unmatched. The CDR3 covers 15 residues. Germline CDR1 and CDR2: SNHLY and FYNNEI.